The 10 T cell receptor beta chains presented below share a single source sample, sequenced in a study of blood T cell repertoires in COVID-19. Repertoires were generated with immunoSEQ multiplex PCR, while TCRdb's copy carries only in-frame clones and drops some. The data show 100,000 to 120,000 clones, 65% to 80% seen once. The sequenced sample was peripheral blood. The source of these receptors is a woman in her 40s with acute or convalescent COVID-19.

The chain uses TRBV24-1 and TRBJ1-2; maybe TRBD1 (6 bases). This CDR3 has 14 amino acids. The germline V gene has CDR1 KGHDR and CDR2 SFDVKD. Trimming stripped 4 bases from V and 8 bases from J, with 16 bases between. The DNA for the CDR3 is TGTGCCACCAGTGACCTCCGCGCAGGGGACGGCTACACCTTC. Its protein is CATSDLRAGDGYTF.

This chain joins TRBV3-1 (or the pseudogene TRBV3-2) and TRBJ2-3, with 9 bases aligning to TRBD2. With V trimmed by 7 bases and J by 4 bases, 12 bases remained unmatched. CDR1 and CDR2 (germline): LGHDT, YNNKEL (reference sequence). This CDR3 spans 16 amino acids. Here the CDR3 reads CASKRGVAGASDTQYF. DNA of the CDR3: TGTGCCAGCAAGAGAGGTGTAGCGGGGGCCTCAGATACGCAGTATTTT.

The chain's CDR3 is CAWGQANQPQHF. DNA of the CDR3: TGTGCCTGGGGACAGGCGAATCAGCCCCAGCATTTT. The chain employs TRBV30 and TRBJ1-5; 7 bases align to TRBD1. The V gene's germline CDR1 is GTSNPN and CDR2 SVGIG (reference sequence). With 5 bases clipped from V and 4 bases from J, the junction kept 2 bases outside the gene matches. This CDR3 has 12 amino acids.

V and J are TRBV4-1 and TRBJ2-1; 13 bases line up with TRBD2. J was trimmed by 5 bases and V by 2 bases; bases with no gene match: 3. The germline gives CDR1 MGHRA, CDR2 YSYEKL. The CDR3 consists of 16 residues. The DNA for the CDR3 is TGCGCCAGCAGCCAATCTACTAGCGGGGGGGACAATGAGCAGTTCTTC. Translation gives CASSQSTSGGDNEQFF.

The chain couples TRBV7-9 to TRBJ2-2; TRBD2 matches at 13 bases. The CDR3 consists of 17 residues. V was clipped by 0 bases and J by 4 bases; unmatched bases: 2. The V gene's germline CDR1 is SEHNR and CDR2 FQNEAQ (reference sequence). CDR3 nucleotide sequence: TGTGCCAGCAGCTTAGCCAGGACTAGCGGGAGCACCGGGGAGCTGTTTTTT. It codes for CASSLARTSGSTGELFF. The full variable domain, with the rest looked up from reference TRBV7-9 and TRBJ2-2, is DTGVSQNPRHKITKRGQNVTFRCDPISEHNRLYWYRQTLGQGPEFLTYFQNEAQLEKSRLLSDRFSAERPKGSFSTLEIQRTEQGDSAMYLCASSLARTSGSTGELFFGEGSRLTVL.

This clone was seen more than once but under ten times. The V gene is TRBV2, the J gene TRBJ1-6; D might be TRBD1 (6 bases). Trimming stripped 5 bases from V and 7 bases from J, with 12 bases between. Germline V gene sequence: CDR1 SNHLY, CDR2 FYNNEI. This CDR3 comprises 14 residues. Written as DNA, the CDR3 is TGTGCCAGCAGTACCGGACAGCCAAATTCACCCCTCCACTTT. Translation: CASSTGQPNSPLHF.

This sequence joins TRBV7-3 and TRBJ2-3, with 7 bases that match TRBD2. Germline-derived CDR1 and CDR2 are SGHTA and FQGTGA. The CDR3 loop spans 14 amino acids. Trimming removed 6 bases from V and 6 bases from J; junction bases left unmatched: 9. The CDR3 nucleotides read TGTGCCAGCAGTTTCGGACTAGACGTGGATACGCAGTATTTT. Amino acid sequence: CASSFGLDVDTQYF.

V is TRBV9 and J is TRBJ2-1; D is unresolved. CDR3 length: 11 amino acids. V shed 4 bases and J shed 7 bases, with 6 bases lying between them. In germline, CDR1 is SGDLS, CDR2 YYNGEE. The CDR3 nucleotides are TGTGCCAGCAGCCTCGAGAATGAGCAGTTCTTC. It specifies CASSLENEQFF.

The chain couples TRBV2 to TRBJ2-5, with a weak D call TRBD2 (7 bases). V was pared by 7 bases and J by 5 bases, with 17 bases between. Looked up from germline, CDR1 is SNHLY and CDR2 is FYNNEI. This CDR3 has 14 amino acids. The CDR3 DNA is TGTGCCAGCATGGGGGGGGGCCCAACTGAGACCCAGTACTTC. This gives the protein CASMGGGPTETQYF.

The chain uses TRBV28 and TRBJ2-2; no reliable D call. Germline CDR1 is MDHEN and CDR2 is SYDVKM. Trimming cost V 6 bases and J 7 bases, with 6 bases left between them. The CDR3 runs to 11 residues. Here the CDR3 DNA reads TGTGCCAGCAGGGCAAACGGGGAGCTGTTTTTT. It codes for CASRANGELFF.